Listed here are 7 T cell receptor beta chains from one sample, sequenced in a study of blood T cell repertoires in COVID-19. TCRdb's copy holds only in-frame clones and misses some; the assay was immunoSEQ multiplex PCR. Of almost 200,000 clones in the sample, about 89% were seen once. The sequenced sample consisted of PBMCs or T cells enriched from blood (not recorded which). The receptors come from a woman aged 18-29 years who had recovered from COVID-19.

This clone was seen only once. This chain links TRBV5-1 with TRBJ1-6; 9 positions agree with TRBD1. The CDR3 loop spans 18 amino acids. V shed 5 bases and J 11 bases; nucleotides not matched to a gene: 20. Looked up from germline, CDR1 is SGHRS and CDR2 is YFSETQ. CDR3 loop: CASRFTPGTGISNAPLHF. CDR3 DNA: TGCGCCAGCAGATTCACCCCCGGGACAGGGATTTCGAACGCACCCCTCCACTTT.

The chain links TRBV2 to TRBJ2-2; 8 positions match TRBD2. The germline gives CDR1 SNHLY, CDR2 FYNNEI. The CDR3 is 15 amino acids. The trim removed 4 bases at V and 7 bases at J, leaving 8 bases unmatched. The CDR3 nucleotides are TGTGCCAGCAGTGGTGAGCGGGGGTTCGGCGGGGAGCTGTTTTTT. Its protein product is CASSGERGFGGELFF.

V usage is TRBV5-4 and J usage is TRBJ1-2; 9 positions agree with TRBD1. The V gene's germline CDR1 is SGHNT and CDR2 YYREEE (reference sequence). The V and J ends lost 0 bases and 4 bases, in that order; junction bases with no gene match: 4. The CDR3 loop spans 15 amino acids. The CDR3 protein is CASSLGPGQGYGYTF. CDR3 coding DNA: TGTGCCAGCAGCTTGGGTCCGGGACAGGGCTATGGCTACACCTTC. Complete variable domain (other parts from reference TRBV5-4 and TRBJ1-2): ETGVTQSPTHLIKTRGQQVTLRCSSQSGHNTVSWYQQALGQGPQFIFQYYREEENGRGNFPPRFSGLQFPNYSSELNVNALELDDSALYLCASSLGPGQGYGYTFGSGTRLTVV.

The CDR3 protein is CANNPPSGGVQETQYF. CDR3 in DNA: TGCGCCAACAACCCACCTTCGGGGGGTGTCCAAGAGACCCAGTACTTC. The J gene is TRBJ2-5, the V gene TRBV23-1; 7 nucleotides agree with TRBD2. TRBV23-1 is classed as an ORF, of uncertain function. The CDR3 loop spans 16 amino acids. J lost 1 base, V lost 10 bases, and 15 bases had no gene match.

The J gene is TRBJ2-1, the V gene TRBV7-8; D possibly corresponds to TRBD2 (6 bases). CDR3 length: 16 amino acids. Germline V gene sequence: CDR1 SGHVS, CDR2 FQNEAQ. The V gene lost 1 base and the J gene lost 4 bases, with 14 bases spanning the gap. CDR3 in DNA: TGTGCCAGCAGCTTAGTATCGTGGGGGAGGTACAATGAGCAGTTCTTC. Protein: CASSLVSWGRYNEQFF.

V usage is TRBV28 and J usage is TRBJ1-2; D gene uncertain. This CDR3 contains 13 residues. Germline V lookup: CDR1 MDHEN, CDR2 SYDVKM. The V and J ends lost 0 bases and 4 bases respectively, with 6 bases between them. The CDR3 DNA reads TGTGCCAGCAGTTTATGGGGCCCCTATGGCTACACCTTC. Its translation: CASSLWGPYGYTF.

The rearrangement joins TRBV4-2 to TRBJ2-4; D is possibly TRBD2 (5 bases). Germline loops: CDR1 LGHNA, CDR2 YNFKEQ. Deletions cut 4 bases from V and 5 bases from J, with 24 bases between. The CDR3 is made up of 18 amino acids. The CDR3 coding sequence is TGTGCCAGCAGCCTGAGATTCTCCGACCCCGGAGGACAAAACATTCAGTACTTC. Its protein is CASSLRFSDPGGQNIQYF.